These 21 T cell receptor beta chains were sequenced from one sample in a study of identical twins. TCRdb ran MiXCR on the 5' RACE reads and lists one entry per CDR3 protein. The sample includes about 570,000 distinct CDR3 sequences, around a tenth of them seen just once. These data were also filed under a second study, of yellow fever vaccine responses in identical twins.

The material sequenced was PBMCs. The receptors were sampled from a young woman in good health.

The chain joins TRBV5-1 to TRBJ2-4, with TRBD2 as a possible D gene (5 bases). V was pared by 3 bases and J by 0 bases, with 16 bases between. Germline CDR1 reads SGHRS; CDR2 reads YFSETQ. This CDR3 region has 17 residues. The CDR3 loop is CASSSGLLPLAKNIQYF. Written as DNA, the CDR3 is TGCGCCAGCAGCTCCGGACTCCTCCCTCTAGCCAAAAACATTCAGTACTTC.

This clonotype occurred a few times. The rearrangement joins TRBV6-4 to TRBJ2-1; possible D gene TRBD2, 7 bases. Germline V gene data show CDR1 as MRHNA and CDR2 as SNTAGT. The CDR3 totals 17 residues. Trimming left V 5 bases short and J 2 bases short, with 19 bases between. CDR3 nucleotide sequence: TGTGCCAGCAGTCTTGCCCCAGCGGGACAACCCTACAATGAGCAGTTCTTC. Protein sequence: CASSLAPAGQPYNEQFF.

There are a few counts of this clonotype. The J gene is TRBJ2-5, the V gene TRBV2; no definite D call. There are 15 residues in the CDR3. Germline CDR1 is SNHLY and CDR2 is FYNNEI. V lost 2 bases, J lost 3 bases, and 13 bases lay in between. The CDR3, as DNA: TGTGCCAGCAGTGAATTAATCGGCCTTAAAGAGACCCAGTACTTC. The encoded protein is CASSELIGLKETQYF.

This clonotype has only a few counts. This chain links TRBV6-4 with TRBJ2-1; 10 bases match TRBD2. Germline CDR1 reads MRHNA; CDR2 reads SNTAGT. The ends lost 5 bases at V and 6 bases at J; junction bases unmatched: 1. The CDR3 sequence is 13 residues long. Here the CDR3 reads CASSSGGANEQFF. The CDR3 coding sequence is TGTGCCAGCAGTAGCGGGGGGGCCAATGAGCAGTTCTTC.

This clonotype was observed a handful of times. The CDR3 sequence is CASGRGRTYEQYF. In DNA form, the CDR3 reads TGTGCCAGCGGGCGGGGGCGAACCTACGAGCAGTACTTC. V gene TRBV27 combines with J gene TRBJ2-7, with D tentatively TRBD2 (7 bases). V lost 8 bases to trimming and J lost 2 bases, with 13 bases between them. Germline V gives CDR1 MNHEY, CDR2 SMNVEV (reference sequence). The CDR3 has 13 amino acids.

This clonotype occurred once. V usage is TRBV18 and J usage is TRBJ2-3, with D possibly being TRBD2 (6 bases). The germline V gene encodes CDR1 KGHSH and CDR2 LQKENI. The V and J ends lost 3 bases and 4 bases respectively, with 8 bases between them. The length of the CDR3 is 13 residues. The CDR3 is CASSPRDSDTQYF. As DNA, the CDR3 is TGTGCCAGCTCACCGCGGGATTCAGATACGCAGTATTTT.

In its sample, this clonotype was seen many times. CDR3 DNA sequence: TGCGCCAGCAGCCCGAGGACGGGCGGAGGGGAGACCCAGTACTTC. Its protein is CASSPRTGGGETQYF. The V gene is TRBV5-1, the J gene TRBJ2-5, with D perhaps TRBD2 (6 bases). The CDR3 covers 15 residues. Per germline, CDR1 SGHRS and CDR2 YFSETQ. V lost 4 bases, J lost 5 bases, and 18 bases lay in between.

In this sample, this clonotype turned up many times. The CDR3 DNA reads as TGCGCCAGCAGCTTGCGACTAGGAGGTGAGCAGTTCTTC. Its translation is CASSLRLGGEQFF. The chain is built from TRBV5-1 and TRBJ2-1, with TRBD2 as a possible D gene (6 bases). Germline V lookup: CDR1 SGHRS, CDR2 YFSETQ. The CDR3 contains 13 residues. Trimming pared 1 base from V and 9 bases from J, leaving 11 bases between.

V gene TRBV11-2 combines with J gene TRBJ2-3; TRBD1 or TRBD2 may be the D gene (5 bases each). This CDR3 has 17 residues. Germline V gene lookup returns CDR1 SGHAT and CDR2 FQNNGV. The germline V and J ends were trimmed by 8 bases and 2 bases, with 23 bases remaining between them. CDR3 nucleotide sequence: TGTGCCAGCGGCGCTACTTGGGGGAAAGGACTCACAGATACGCAGTATTTT. It codes for CASGATWGKGLTDTQYF.

This clonotype came up many times. The chain uses TRBV2 and TRBJ1-6; D is possibly TRBD1 (5 bases). This CDR3 contains 15 residues. The germline V gene has CDR1 SNHLY and CDR2 FYNNEI. V dropped 10 bases and J dropped 0 bases, with 13 bases sitting between them. CDR3 in DNA: TGTGCCACCCTCGGGACGAGCTCCTATAATTCACCCCTCCACTTT. Its protein product is CATLGTSSYNSPLHF. Supplemented by reference TRBV2 and TRBJ1-6, the full variable domain reads EPEVTQTPSHQVTQMGQEVILRCVPISNHLYFYWYRQILGQKVEFLVSFYNNEISEKSEIFDDQFSVERPDGSNFTLKIRSTKLEDSAMYFCATLGTSSYNSPLHFGNGTRLTVT.

J is TRBJ2-5 and V is TRBV7-9; 10 bases line up with TRBD1. The CDR3 length is 15 residues. Germline V CDR1 and CDR2: SEHNR, FQNEAQ (reference sequence). Trimming at V came to 4 bases and at J to 0 bases, leaving 2 bases not matched to a gene. This CDR3 reads CASSSGQGNQETQYF. In DNA, the CDR3 is TGTGCCAGCAGCTCGGGACAGGGGAACCAAGAGACCCAGTACTTC.

The chain has TRBV12-3 or TRBV12-4 and TRBJ2-2; TRBD1 aligns across 11 bases. The CDR3 is 17 residues long. Unmatched junction bases numbered 15, after V lost 11 bases and J lost 4 bases. The CDR3 protein is CAFSLWTGGWGTGELFF. DNA for the CDR3: TGTGCCTTCAGTTTATGGACAGGGGGCTGGGGCACCGGGGAGCTGTTTTTT.

This chain connects TRBV7-2 to TRBJ2-2, with 8 bases identical to TRBD2. Germline-derived CDR1 and CDR2 are SGHTA and FQGNSA. V shed 4 bases and J 5 bases; nucleotides not matched to a gene: 6. The CDR3 extends over 15 amino acids. CDR3 nucleotide sequence: TGTGCCAGCAGCTCAGGTGCGGGAGGAACCGGGGAGCTGTTTTTT. It encodes CASSSGAGGTGELFF.

This clonotype was seen at least ten times. The chain couples TRBV5-1 to TRBJ2-5; D is ambiguous. The CDR3 contains 11 residues. Germline values: CDR1 SGHRS, CDR2 YFSETQ. Trimming cost V 4 bases and J 11 bases, with 12 bases left between them. CDR3 sequence reads: CASSPTNPQYF. CDR3 bases: TGCGCCAGCAGCCCTACTAACCCTCAGTACTTC.

This clonotype was seen many times. The chain's CDR3 is CASSLWSDGGTQYF. The CDR3 nucleotides are TGTGCCAGCAGCTTATGGAGTGATGGTGGTACGCAGTATTTT. The chain combines TRBV11-3 with TRBJ2-3, with unresolved D. V shed 2 bases and J shed 8 bases, with 14 bases lying between them. The CDR3 length is 14 residues. CDR1 is SGHNT, CDR2 YENEEA, per germline.

This clonotype was seen ten or more times. The genes are TRBV24-1 and TRBJ2-7; D assignment may be TRBD1 or TRBD2 (5 bases each). The CDR3 has 15 amino acids. Germline assignment: CDR1 KGHDR and CDR2 SFDVKD. Trimming pared 8 bases from V and 0 bases from J, leaving 16 bases between. The chain's CDR3 is CATKTPGTASYEQYF. CDR3 DNA: TGTGCCACCAAGACCCCCGGGACCGCCTCCTACGAGCAGTACTTC.

The chain has TRBV3-1 and TRBJ2-7; perhaps TRBD1 as D (6 bases). The germline V gene encodes CDR1 LGHDT and CDR2 YNNKEL (reference sequence). V lost 2 bases, J lost 11 bases, and 16 bases lay in between. This CDR3 is 13 amino acids long. CDR3: CASSQNEAGTKYF. The CDR3 nucleotides are TGTGCCAGCAGCCAAAACGAGGCCGGGACAAAGTACTTC.

The rearrangement uses TRBV24-1 and TRBJ2-5, with D perhaps TRBD2 (6 bases). The length of the CDR3 is 14 residues. Looked up from germline, CDR1 is KGHDR and CDR2 is SFDVKD. V dropped 4 bases and J dropped 5 bases, with 13 bases sitting between them. The CDR3 is CATSDSGTLETQYF. The CDR3 nucleotides read TGTGCCACCAGTGACTCCGGGACTTTGGAGACCCAGTACTTC.

This clonotype was detected ten times or more. This rearrangement joins TRBV4-3 to TRBJ2-5; 9 nucleotides align to TRBD1. There are 15 residues in the CDR3. After removal of 0 bases from V and 5 bases from J, the junction contained 4 bases not matched to a gene. Germline V gene sequence: CDR1 LGHNA, CDR2 YSLEER. In DNA, the CDR3 is TGCGCCAGCAGCCAAGAAGGGACAGGGAGCGAGACCCAGTACTTC. Its translation is CASSQEGTGSETQYF.

In its sample, this clonotype was seen many times. V and J are TRBV12-3 or TRBV12-4 and TRBJ2-3; TRBD1 aligns across 7 bases. The CDR3 length is 16 residues. The V segment lost 5 bases and the J segment 2 bases; nucleotides outside the gene matches: 10. The CDR3 bases are TGTGCCAGCAGTACGCGGACAGGTTTGGACACAGATACGCAGTATTTT. Protein product: CASSTRTGLDTDTQYF.

Only a few counts were recorded for this clonotype. The V and J genes are TRBV7-6 and TRBJ2-1, with 7 nucleotides matching TRBD1. V was clipped by 0 bases and J by 6 bases; unmatched bases: 8. The CDR3 runs 16 residues. The germline gives CDR1 SGHVS, CDR2 FNYEAQ. The CDR3 is CASSLAQQGPLNEQFF. In nucleotides, the CDR3 is TGTGCCAGCAGCTTAGCGCAACAGGGGCCGCTCAATGAGCAGTTCTTC.